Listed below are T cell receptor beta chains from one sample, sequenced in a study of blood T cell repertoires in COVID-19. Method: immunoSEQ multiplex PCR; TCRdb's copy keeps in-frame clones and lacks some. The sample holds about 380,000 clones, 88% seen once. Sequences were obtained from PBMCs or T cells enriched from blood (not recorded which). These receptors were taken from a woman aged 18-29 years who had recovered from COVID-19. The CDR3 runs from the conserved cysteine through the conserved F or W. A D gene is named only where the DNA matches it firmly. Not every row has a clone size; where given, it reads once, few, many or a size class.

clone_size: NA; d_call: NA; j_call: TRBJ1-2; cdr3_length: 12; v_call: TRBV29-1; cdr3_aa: CSVGRDSYGYTF; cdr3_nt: TGCAGCGTTGGGCGAGACAGCTATGGCTACACCTTC
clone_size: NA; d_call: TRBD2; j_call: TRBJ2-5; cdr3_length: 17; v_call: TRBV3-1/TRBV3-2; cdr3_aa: CASSQGLAGALGETQYF; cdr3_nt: TGTGCCAGCAGCCAAGGACTAGCGGGGGCCCTGGGGGAGACCCAGTACTTC
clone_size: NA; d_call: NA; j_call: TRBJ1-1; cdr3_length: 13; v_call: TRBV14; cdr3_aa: CASSLHIDTEAFF; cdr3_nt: TGTGCCAGCAGCCTGCACATTGACACTGAAGCTTTCTTT
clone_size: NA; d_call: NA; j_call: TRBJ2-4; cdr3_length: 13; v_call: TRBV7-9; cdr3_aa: CASSPTEKNIQYF; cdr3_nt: TGTGCCAGCAGCCCCACTGAGAAAAACATTCAGTACTTC
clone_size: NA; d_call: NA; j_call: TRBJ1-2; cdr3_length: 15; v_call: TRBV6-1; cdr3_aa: CASSEAGAGVYGYTF; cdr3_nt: TGTGCCAGCAGTGAAGCGGGGGCCGGGGTCTATGGCTACACCTTC
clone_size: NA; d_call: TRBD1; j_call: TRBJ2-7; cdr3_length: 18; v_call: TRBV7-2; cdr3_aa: CASSWTGGTAGRSYEQYF; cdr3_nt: TGTGCCAGCAGCTGGACAGGGGGCACAGCGGGCCGCTCCTACGAGCAGTACTTC
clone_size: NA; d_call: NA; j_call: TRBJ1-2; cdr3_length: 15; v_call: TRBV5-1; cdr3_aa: CASSIQPDRWYGYTF; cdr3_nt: TGCGCCAGCAGCATCCAACCAGACAGGTGGTATGGCTACACCTTC
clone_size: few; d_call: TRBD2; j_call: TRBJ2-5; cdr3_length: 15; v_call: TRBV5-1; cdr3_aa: CASSLIAGGRETQYF; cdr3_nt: TGCGCCAGCAGCTTAATAGCGGGGGGCCGCGAGACCCAGTACTTC
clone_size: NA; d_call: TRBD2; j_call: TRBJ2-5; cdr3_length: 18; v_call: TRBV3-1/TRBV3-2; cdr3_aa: CASSQYRSSGGHRETQYF; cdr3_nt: TGTGCCAGCAGCCAATACCGGAGTAGCGGGGGCCACCGGGAGACCCAGTACTTC
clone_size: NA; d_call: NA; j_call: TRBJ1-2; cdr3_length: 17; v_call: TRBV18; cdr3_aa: CASSPGYGRGHLYGYTF; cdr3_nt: TGTGCCAGCTCACCAGGGTATGGCAGAGGACATTTATATGGCTACACCTTC
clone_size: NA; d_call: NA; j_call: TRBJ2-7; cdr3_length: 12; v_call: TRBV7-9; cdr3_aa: CASSLGQGQQYF; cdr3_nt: TGTGCCAGCAGCTTAGGTCAGGGCCAGCAGTACTTC
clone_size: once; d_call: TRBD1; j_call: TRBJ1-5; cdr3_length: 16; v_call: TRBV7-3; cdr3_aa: CASSSNTTGGNQPQHF; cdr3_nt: TGTGCCAGCAGCTCAAATACGACAGGGGGCAATCAGCCCCAGCATTTT
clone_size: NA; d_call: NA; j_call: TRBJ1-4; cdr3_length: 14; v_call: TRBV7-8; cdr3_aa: CASSRGDANEKLFF; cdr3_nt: TGTGCCAGCAGCAGGGGTGATGCTAATGAAAAACTGTTTTTT
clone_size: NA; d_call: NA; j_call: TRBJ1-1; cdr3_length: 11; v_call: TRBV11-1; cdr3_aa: CASSLGQAPFF; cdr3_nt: TGTGCCAGCAGCTTAGGACAGGCCCCTTTCTTT
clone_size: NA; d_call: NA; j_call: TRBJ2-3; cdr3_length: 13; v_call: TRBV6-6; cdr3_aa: CASSLGLTFQQYF; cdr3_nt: TGTGCCAGCAGTTTGGGACTTACCTTCCAGCAGTATTTT
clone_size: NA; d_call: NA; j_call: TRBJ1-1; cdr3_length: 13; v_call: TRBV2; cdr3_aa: CASSEVSGTEAFF; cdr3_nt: TGTGCCAGCAGTGAAGTTTCAGGCACTGAAGCTTTCTTT
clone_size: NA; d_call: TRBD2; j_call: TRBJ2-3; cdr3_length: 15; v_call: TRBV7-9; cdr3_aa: CASSSPSGATDTQYF; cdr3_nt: TGTGCCAGCAGCTCACCTAGCGGGGCTACAGATACGCAGTATTTT
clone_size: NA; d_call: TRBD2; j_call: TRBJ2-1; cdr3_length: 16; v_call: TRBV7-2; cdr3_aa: CASSLLAGETYNEQFF; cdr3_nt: TGTGCCAGCAGCTTACTAGCGGGGGAGACCTACAATGAGCAGTTCTTC
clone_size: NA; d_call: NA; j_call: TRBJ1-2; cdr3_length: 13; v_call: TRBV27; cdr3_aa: CASSLQQGAGYTF; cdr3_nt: TGTGCCAGCAGTTTACAACAGGGTGCTGGCTACACCTTC
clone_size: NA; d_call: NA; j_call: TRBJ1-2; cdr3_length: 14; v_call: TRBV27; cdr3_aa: CASSLRAVNYGYTF; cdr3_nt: TGTGCCAGCAGTTTGAGGGCCGTAAACTATGGCTACACCTTC
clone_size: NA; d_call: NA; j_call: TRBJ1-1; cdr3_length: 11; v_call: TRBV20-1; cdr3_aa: CSALGDTEAFF; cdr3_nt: TGCAGTGCTCTGGGAGACACTGAAGCTTTCTTT
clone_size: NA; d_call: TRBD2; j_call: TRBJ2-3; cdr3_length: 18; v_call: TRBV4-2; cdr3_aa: CASYPVGLAGGPTDTQYF; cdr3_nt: TGTGCCAGCTACCCAGTGGGACTAGCGGGGGGCCCCACAGATACGCAGTATTTT
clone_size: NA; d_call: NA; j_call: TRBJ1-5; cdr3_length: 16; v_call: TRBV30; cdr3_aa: CAWSSDGGYSNQPQHF; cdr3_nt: TGTGCCTGGAGTTCCGACGGGGGATATAGCAATCAGCCCCAGCATTTT
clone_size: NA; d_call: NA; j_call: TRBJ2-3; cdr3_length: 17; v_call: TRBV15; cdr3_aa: CATSREINSPGRDTQYF; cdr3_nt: TGTGCCACCAGCAGAGAAATAAACTCTCCCGGTAGAGATACGCAGTATTTT
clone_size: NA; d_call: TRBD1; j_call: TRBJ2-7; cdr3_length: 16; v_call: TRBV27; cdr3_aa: CASSLLGTVSSYEQYF; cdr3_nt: TGTGCCAGCAGTTTACTTGGGACAGTGAGCTCCTACGAGCAGTACTTC
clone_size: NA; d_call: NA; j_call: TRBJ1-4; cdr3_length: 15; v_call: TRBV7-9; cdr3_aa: CASSLRRVASEKLFF; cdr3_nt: TGTGCCAGCAGCTTACGCAGGGTTGCTAGTGAAAAACTGTTTTTT
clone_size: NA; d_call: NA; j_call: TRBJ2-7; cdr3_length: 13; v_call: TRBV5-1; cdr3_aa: CASSPDRPYEQYF; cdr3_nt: TGCGCCAGCAGCCCGGACAGACCCTACGAGCAGTACTTC
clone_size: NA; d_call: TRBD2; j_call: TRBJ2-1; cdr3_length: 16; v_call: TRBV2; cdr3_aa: CASRLLAGGNHNEQFF; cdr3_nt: TGTGCCAGCAGGCTGCTAGCGGGGGGGAACCACAATGAGCAGTTCTTC
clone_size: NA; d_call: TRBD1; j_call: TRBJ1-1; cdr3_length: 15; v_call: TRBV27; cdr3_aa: CASSPKGTGNTEAFF; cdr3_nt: TGTGCCAGCAGCCCCAAGGGGACAGGGAACACTGAAGCTTTCTTT